Listed here are 8 T cell receptor beta chains from one sample, sequenced in a study of T cell clonotyping in hematopoietic cell transplantation. The time point: recipient sample about 28 days before transplant, after cytoreduction. Data came from immunoSEQ multiplex PCR; TCRdb stores just in-frame clones and leaves some out. The data contain roughly 18,000 clones, approximately 85% of them singletons. The input for sequencing was peripheral blood mononuclear cells, taken before stem cell transplant. The receptors originated from a man between 50 and 59 years old with acute myeloid leukemia. Some clones in this sample may be carry-over from other donors' samples.

The chain is built from TRBV5-1 and TRBJ2-5, with 12 positions matching TRBD1. V gave up 4 bases and J gave up 5 bases; unmatched junction bases: 6. The CDR3 contains 15 residues. Germline CDR1 and CDR2: SGHRS and YFSETQ. In DNA form, the CDR3 reads TGCGCCAGCAGCCTGGGACAGGGGGCTTCGGAGACCCAGTACTTC. Its translation is CASSLGQGASETQYF.

V usage is TRBV4-3 and J usage is TRBJ2-2; TRBD1 aligns across 9 bases. The CDR3 has 17 amino acids. Per the germline V gene, CDR1 is LGHNA and CDR2 is YSLEER. J lost 4 bases, V lost 4 bases, and 10 bases had no gene match. The CDR3: CASSLVPGQGGTGELFF. The CDR3 coding sequence is TGCGCCAGCAGCCTCGTTCCGGGACAGGGCGGCACCGGGGAGCTGTTTTTT.

This rearrangement joins TRBV27 to TRBJ2-5, with D hard to call. Per germline, CDR1 MNHEY and CDR2 SMNVEV (reference sequence). This CDR3 contains 14 residues. The germline V and J ends were trimmed by 1 base and 5 bases, with 11 bases remaining between them. The DNA for the CDR3 is TGTGCCAGCAGTTTATACCTAGGCCAGGAGACCCAGTACTTC. It specifies CASSLYLGQETQYF.

V and J are TRBV9 and TRBJ2-3; D is perhaps TRBD1 (7 bases). V dropped 0 bases and J dropped 2 bases, with 13 bases sitting between them. This CDR3 is built from 16 residues. Germline assignment: CDR1 SGDLS and CDR2 YYNGEE. The CDR3 region has the DNA TGTGCCAGCAGCGTAGACCCAGGGGGACTCACAGATACGCAGTATTTT. Its translation is CASSVDPGGLTDTQYF.

Points on this clone: Different DNA sequences within this sample yield the same CDR3. The chain links TRBV28 to TRBJ1-2, with 8 bases identical to TRBD1. The CDR3 totals 14 residues. The germline gives CDR1 MDHEN, CDR2 SYDVKM. V dropped 5 bases and J dropped 5; count of bases not matched to a gene: 7. The CDR3 reads CASSRGDRRYGYTF. As DNA, the CDR3 is TGTGCCAGCAGTCGTGGGGACAGGAGATATGGCTACACCTTC.

The rearrangement uses TRBV28 and TRBJ2-5; 7 bases align to TRBD2. The CDR3 has 15 amino acids. Germline CDR1 is MDHEN and CDR2 is SYDVKM. V gave up 5 bases and J gave up 4 bases; unmatched junction bases: 10. CDR3 DNA: TGTGCCAGCAGTGCGGCAGATACTAGCGCAGAGACCCAGTACTTC. This gives the protein CASSAADTSAETQYF.

The V call is TRBV7-2, the J call TRBJ2-7; no reliable D call. Germline V gene data show CDR1 as SGHTA and CDR2 as FQGNSA. V was cut by 0 bases and J by 2 bases, with 5 bases left in between. The CDR3 consists of 13 residues. The CDR3 sequence: CASSLALTYEQYF. In nucleotides, the CDR3 is TGTGCCAGCAGCTTAGCGCTTACCTACGAGCAGTACTTC.

This clone has only one observation. V and J are TRBV4-3 and TRBJ1-2, with D hard to call. Germline-derived CDR1 and CDR2 are LGHNA and YSLEER. The length of the CDR3 is 15 residues. Trimming took off 0 bases at V and 5 bases at J, with 13 bases between the two ends. CDR3 nucleotides: TGCGCCAGCAGCCAAGATCGTGGAGGGAGTTATGGCTACACCTTC. Translating it yields CASSQDRGGSYGYTF.